This TCR beta chain is drawn from a study of CD8 T cells in Susac syndrome. Study observations and caveats: The relatively small number of individuals in the TCR sequencing and HLA analysis was acknowledged by the study.

CD8+ and CD4+ T cells from blood underwent TCR beta sequencing. On this clonotype itself: The target antigen is unknown.

Random hexamers primed reverse transcription of about 0.45 to 1 ug RNA. One entry per CDR3 protein, called by TCRdb with MiXCR from the immunoSEQ multiplex PCR reads. The sample has approximately 180,000 distinct CDR3 sequences, around 90% seen once. Sequenced: CD4+ T cells from PBMCs. The sequence came from a human donor with Susac syndrome.

Here the CDR3 reads CASSVETAGANVLTF. In nucleotides, the CDR3 is TGTGCCAGCAGCGTAGAAACAGCTGGGGCCAACGTCCTGACTTTC. The chain carries TRBV9 and TRBJ2-6; D gene uncertain. V lost 0 bases, J lost 2 bases, and 6 bases lay in between. The CDR3 sequence is 15 residues long. Germline V lookup: CDR1 SGDLS, CDR2 YYNGEE.